A single sample is the source of the 4 T cell receptor beta chains below, sequenced in a study of T cells after yellow fever vaccination. TCRdb reprocessed the 5' RACE reads via MiXCR and lists one record per CDR3 protein. The data contain 300,000 or so distinct CDR3 sequences, 3.5% to 4.5% of them singletons. The source was PBMCs, collected 5 days after the yellow fever booster vaccination. These TCRs come from a young man who received the YFV17D yellow fever vaccine.

The rearrangement uses TRBV20-1 and TRBJ2-5; the D gene is possibly TRBD1 (6 bases). Trimming cost V 3 bases and J 2 bases, with 13 bases left between them. Germline CDR1 reads DFQATT; CDR2 reads SNEGSKA (reference sequence). The CDR3 length is 14 residues. CDR3 sequence: CSASRRGRQETQYF. The CDR3 region has the DNA TGCAGTGCTAGCCGCAGGGGACGACAAGAGACCCAGTACTTC.

This clonotype was picked up a small number of times. CDR3 loop: CASSYSGGQGNQPQHF. The DNA for the CDR3 is TGTGCCAGCAGTTACTCTGGGGGGCAGGGCAATCAGCCCCAGCATTTT. The V call is TRBV6-2 or TRBV6-3, the J call TRBJ1-5; D is possibly TRBD1 (6 bases). This CDR3 region has 16 residues. The germline CDR1 and CDR2 sequences are MNHEY and SVGEGT. V lost 0 bases to trimming and J lost 2 bases, with 11 bases between them.

This clonotype was counted ten times or more. This chain joins TRBV7-2 and TRBJ1-2, with a tentative D call TRBD1 (5 bases). Germline V CDR1 and CDR2: SGHTA, FQGNSA. CDR3 length: 14 amino acids. V lost 5 bases and J 5 bases, leaving 15 bases between the germline ends. The CDR3 is CASSAYGTDYGYTF. CDR3 coding DNA: TGTGCCAGCAGCGCGTACGGGACGGATTATGGCTACACCTTC.

The V gene is TRBV5-5, the J gene TRBJ2-5; the D call may be TRBD1 or TRBD2 (6 bases each). Germline-derived CDR1 and CDR2 are SGHKS and YYEKEE (reference sequence). CDR3 length: 15 residues. Trimming left V 3 bases short and J 4 bases short, with 16 bases between. The CDR3 reads CASSSRGPQGETQYF. In DNA form, the CDR3 reads TGTGCCAGCAGCTCCCGGGGGCCCCAAGGAGAGACCCAGTACTTC.